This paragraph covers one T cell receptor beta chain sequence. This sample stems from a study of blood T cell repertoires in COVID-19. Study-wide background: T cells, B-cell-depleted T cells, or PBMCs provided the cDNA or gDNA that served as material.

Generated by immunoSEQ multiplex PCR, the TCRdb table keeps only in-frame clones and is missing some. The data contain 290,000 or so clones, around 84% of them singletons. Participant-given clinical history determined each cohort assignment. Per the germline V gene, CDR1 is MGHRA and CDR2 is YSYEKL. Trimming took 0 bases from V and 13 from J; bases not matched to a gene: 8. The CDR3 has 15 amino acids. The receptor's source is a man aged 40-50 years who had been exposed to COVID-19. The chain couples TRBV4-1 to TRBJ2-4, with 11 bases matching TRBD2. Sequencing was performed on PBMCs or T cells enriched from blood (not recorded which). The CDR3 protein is CASSQDEASGRKQYF. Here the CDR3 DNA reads TGCGCCAGCAGCCAAGATGAGGCTAGCGGGAGGAAGCAGTACTTC.